This TCR beta chain is from a study of T-cell memory formation after mild COVID-19. This clonotype was counted only a few times. No antigen is known for it. TCRdb re-called the 5' RACE reads with MiXCR, one entry per CDR3 protein. The sample includes fewer than 450,000 distinct CDR3 sequences, roughly 20% of them seen just once. V was shortened by 1 base and J by 4 bases, with 14 bases between the two germline ends. Germline CDR1 and CDR2: SNHLY and FYNNEI. This CDR3 is 16 amino acids long. General study points: Second-wave clones peaking on day 37 lacked confirmed SARS-CoV-2 specificity.

Sample: PBMCs or a T cell subset sorted from them (not recorded which). The chain uses TRBV2 and TRBJ1-5; D possibly corresponds to TRBD1 (6 bases). The receptor comes from an adult woman who had mild COVID-19 (a few samples of this study predate the infection). Cell type and time point are not known. CDR3 in amino acids: CASSEERTAWNQPQHF. Written as DNA, the CDR3 is TGTGCCAGCAGTGAAGAGAGGACAGCGTGGAATCAGCCCCAGCATTTT.